These 19 T cell receptor beta chains were all obtained from the same sample, sequenced in a study of CD8 T cells in ankylosing spondylitis. These receptors lack a known antigen. MiXCR, run by TCRdb on the 5' RACE reads, gives a single entry per CDR3 protein. Found here are 500,000 to 650,000 distinct CDR3 sequences, about 5.7% of them singletons; the top ten hold 3% to 4%. General observations from the study: The study identified a TCR beta motif of roughly eight highly homologous variants that appeared characteristic of ankylosing spondylitis blood.

The specimen was blood, either unsorted or a sorted T cell fraction (not recorded which). Every receptor here comes from a male donor with ankylosing spondylitis.

This clonotype has a count of ten or more. This chain uses TRBV4-3 with TRBJ2-3; D gene unclear. CDR3 length: 13 residues. Trimming cost V 6 bases and J 5 bases, with 12 bases left between them. Germline V gene lookup returns CDR1 LGHNA and CDR2 YSLEER. CDR3 in amino acids: CASRLTVKDTQYF. The CDR3 DNA reads as TGCGCCAGCAGACTAACAGTCAAAGATACGCAGTATTTT.

There are many counts of this clonotype. The chain recombines TRBV5-1 with TRBJ2-3, with TRBD1 matching over 7 bases. CDR1 is SGHRS, CDR2 YFSETQ, per germline. CDR3 length: 15 residues. The ends lost 2 bases at V and 2 bases at J; junction bases unmatched: 5. The CDR3 loop reads CASSFGTALTDTQYF. The DNA for the CDR3 is TGCGCCAGCAGCTTTGGGACAGCCCTCACAGATACGCAGTATTTT.

This clonotype was seen ten or more times. This chain uses TRBV7-9 with TRBJ2-1, with 9 bases aligning to TRBD2. Germline V gene sequence: CDR1 SEHNR, CDR2 FQNEAQ (reference sequence). J lost 9 bases, V lost 2 bases, and 8 bases had no gene match. This CDR3 region has 15 residues. CDR3 DNA sequence: TGTGCCAGCAGCTTATCACAGCGGGAGGTCGTTGAGCAGTTCTTC. This codes for CASSLSQREVVEQFF.

This clonotype was seen repeatedly, ten times or more. This chain links TRBV10-3 with TRBJ1-1; D remains ambiguous. V dropped 3 bases and J dropped 0 bases, with 14 bases sitting between them. Germline-derived CDR1 and CDR2 are ENHRY and SYGVKD. This CDR3 region has 16 residues. CDR3 in amino acids: CAISDKNRLMNTEAFF. CDR3 nucleotides: TGTGCCATCAGTGATAAGAACAGACTCATGAACACTGAAGCTTTCTTT.

This clonotype was seen ten or more times. This chain links TRBV20-1 with TRBJ2-7; D may match TRBD1 or TRBD2 (5 bases each). The CDR3 contains 13 residues. Germline values: CDR1 DFQATT, CDR2 SNEGSKA (reference sequence). For the CDR3, the DNA is TGCAGCTATTTCCGGGACGGTTACTACGAGCAGTACTTC. This codes for CSYFRDGYYEQYF.

The rearrangement joins TRBV20-1 to TRBJ1-1, with TRBD1 as a possible D gene (5 bases). The germline V and J ends were trimmed by 5 bases and 1 base, with 20 bases remaining between them. The length of the CDR3 is 16 residues. Germline V lookup: CDR1 DFQATT, CDR2 SNEGSKA (reference sequence). The DNA for the CDR3 is TGCAGTGCTGGAGGTTGGGACCGAGTCTCGAACACTGAAGCTTTCTTT. The encoded protein is CSAGGWDRVSNTEAFF.

This clonotype was counted at least ten times. This chain joins TRBV6-5 and TRBJ2-5; 7 nucleotides agree with TRBD2. The length of the CDR3 is 15 residues. CDR1 MNHEY and CDR2 SVGAGI come from the germline V gene. The V and J ends lost 4 bases and 2 bases, in that order; junction bases with no gene match: 7. CDR3 in amino acids: CASSWAGVGQETQYF. The CDR3 nucleotides read TGTGCCAGCAGTTGGGCGGGAGTGGGGCAAGAGACCCAGTACTTC.

J is TRBJ1-2 and V is TRBV24-1, with D possibly matching TRBD1 (6 bases). V lost 4 bases to trimming and J lost 3 bases, with 20 bases between them. The CDR3 runs to 17 residues. The germline gives CDR1 KGHDR, CDR2 SFDVKD. CDR3 loop: CATSDPRGEGDHYGYTF. CDR3 sequence (DNA): TGTGCCACCAGTGACCCAAGAGGCGAGGGGGATCACTATGGCTACACCTTC.

This clonotype was counted ten times or more. V gene TRBV5-1 combines with J gene TRBJ1-2; D is unclear. The CDR3 is made up of 13 amino acids. Deletions cut 0 bases from V and 7 bases from J, with 10 bases between. Germline loops: CDR1 SGHRS, CDR2 YFSETQ. CDR3 nucleotide sequence: TGCGCCAGCAGCTTGGCCGGATGGAGTGGCTACACCTTC. Its translation is CASSLAGWSGYTF.

The rearrangement joins TRBV3-1 to TRBJ1-5, with D possibly TRBD1 on 5 matching bases. V dropped 2 bases and J dropped 7 bases, with 18 bases sitting between them. The CDR3 has 16 residues. Germline-derived CDR1 and CDR2 are LGHDT and YNNKEL (reference sequence). The CDR3 region is CASSQSTFRAAQPQHF. In DNA, the CDR3 is TGTGCCAGCAGCCAATCAACCTTCAGGGCGGCGCAGCCCCAGCATTTT.

This clonotype was seen more than once but under ten times. The CDR3 nucleotides read TGCAGCGCCACAATTCTGGGGGGGACGGACAATGAGCAGTTCTTC. Its protein is CSATILGGTDNEQFF. The chain recombines TRBV29-1 with TRBJ2-1; 7 bases map to TRBD2. Germline assignment: CDR1 SQVTM and CDR2 ANQGSEA. The CDR3 runs 15 residues. Losses at the gene ends were 7 bases for V and 5 bases for J; bases not matched to a gene: 14.

This clonotype was recorded many times. The V call is TRBV29-1, the J call TRBJ2-3; 8 bases map to TRBD1. The ends lost 7 bases at V and 3 bases at J; junction bases unmatched: 6. CDR3 length equals 13 residues. Germline values: CDR1 SQVTM, CDR2 ANQGSEA. The CDR3 region is CSARQGQTDTQYF. DNA for the CDR3: TGCAGCGCCAGACAGGGGCAGACAGATACGCAGTATTTT.

This chain uses TRBV5-1 with TRBJ2-5; D remains unclear. V was trimmed by 4 bases and J by 0 bases, leaving 16 bases between them. Germline V gives CDR1 SGHRS, CDR2 YFSETQ. The CDR3 runs to 16 residues. CDR3 amino acids: CASSPRRNLYQETQYF. CDR3 nucleotide sequence: TGCGCCAGCAGCCCACGGAGAAACTTGTACCAAGAGACCCAGTACTTC.

The table lists this clonotype with many counts. The chain employs TRBV11-2 and TRBJ2-3, with no clear D. CDR1 SGHAT and CDR2 FQNNGV come from the germline V gene. V lost 5 bases to trimming and J lost 6 bases, with 12 bases between them. The CDR3 sequence is 13 residues long. The CDR3 coding sequence is TGTGCCAGCAGCCCCATCCACCGCGATACGCAGTATTTT. Translating it yields CASSPIHRDTQYF. Filled out from reference TRBV11-2 and TRBJ2-3, the complete variable domain reads EAGVAQSPRYKIIEKRQSVAFWCNPISGHATLYWYQQILGQGPKLLIQFQNNGVVDDSQLPKDRFSAERLKGVDSTLKIQPAKLEDSAVYLCASSPIHRDTQYFGPGTRLTVL.

This clonotype was recorded at least ten times. The rearrangement uses TRBV5-1 and TRBJ1-2, with 8 positions matching TRBD1. Losses at the gene ends were 0 bases for V and 5 bases for J; bases not matched to a gene: 3. The CDR3 runs to 14 residues. Looked up from germline, CDR1 is SGHRS and CDR2 is YFSETQ. The CDR3 nucleotides read TGCGCCAGCAGCTTGGGGGGACAGGATTATGGCTACACCTTC. Amino acid sequence: CASSLGGQDYGYTF.

The chain carries TRBV6-2 or TRBV6-3 and TRBJ1-6, with D uncertain. Germline assignment: CDR1 MNHEY and CDR2 SVGEGT. There are 14 residues in the CDR3. With 2 bases removed from V and 7 bases from J, the gap between germline ends came to 9 bases. The CDR3 sequence: CASSYEQMNSPLHF. DNA of the CDR3: TGTGCCAGCAGTTACGAACAGATGAATTCACCCCTCCACTTT.

The genes are TRBV12-3 or TRBV12-4 and TRBJ2-3; 7 nucleotides match TRBD2. The J segment lost 6 bases and the V segment lost 5 bases, leaving 11 bases of the junction unmatched. This CDR3 is 15 amino acids long. This CDR3 is CASSPILAIADTQYF. CDR3 in DNA: TGTGCCAGCAGTCCCATACTAGCGATCGCGGATACGCAGTATTTT.

This clonotype was observed many times. The rearrangement joins TRBV6-5 to TRBJ2-7, with 7 bases matching TRBD1. V lost 2 bases and J lost 3; bases outside the gene matches: 10. The CDR3 totals 16 residues. Per the germline V gene, CDR1 is MNHEY and CDR2 is SVGAGI. The CDR3 region has the DNA TGTGCCAGCAGTTACGCACCGGGACAGAGACACTACGAGCAGTACTTC. Its translation is CASSYAPGQRHYEQYF.

The chain employs TRBV20-1 and TRBJ2-1, with D uncertain. CDR1 DFQATT and CDR2 SNEGSKA come from the germline V gene (reference sequence). This CDR3 is built from 13 residues. The V end lost 1 base, the J end lost 2 bases, and 6 bases lay between the germline ends. The CDR3 here is CSARVTAYNEQFF. In DNA form, the CDR3 reads TGCAGTGCTAGAGTAACTGCCTACAATGAGCAGTTCTTC.